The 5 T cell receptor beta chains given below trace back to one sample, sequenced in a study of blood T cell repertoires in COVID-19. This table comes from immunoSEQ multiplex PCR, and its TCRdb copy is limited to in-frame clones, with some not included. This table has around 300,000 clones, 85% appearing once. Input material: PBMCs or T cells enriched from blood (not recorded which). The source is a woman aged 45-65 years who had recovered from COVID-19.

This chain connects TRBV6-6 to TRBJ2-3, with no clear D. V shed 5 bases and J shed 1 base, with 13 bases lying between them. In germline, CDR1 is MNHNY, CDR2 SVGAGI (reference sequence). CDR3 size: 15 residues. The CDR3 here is CASSPKTTGTDTQYF. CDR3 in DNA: TGTGCCAGCAGTCCCAAAACGACTGGCACAGATACGCAGTATTTT.

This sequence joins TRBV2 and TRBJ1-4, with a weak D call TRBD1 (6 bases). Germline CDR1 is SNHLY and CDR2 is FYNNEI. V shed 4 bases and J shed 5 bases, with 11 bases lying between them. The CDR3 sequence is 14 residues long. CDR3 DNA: TGTGCCAGCAGTGTGAGGGGGGGCAATGAAAAACTGTTTTTT. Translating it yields CASSVRGGNEKLFF.

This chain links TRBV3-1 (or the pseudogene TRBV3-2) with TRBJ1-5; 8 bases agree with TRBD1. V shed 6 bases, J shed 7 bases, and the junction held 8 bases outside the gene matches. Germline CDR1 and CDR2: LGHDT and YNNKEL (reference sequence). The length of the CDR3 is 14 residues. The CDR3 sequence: CASSRYRGEQPQHF. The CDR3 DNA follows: TGTGCCAGCAGTCGTTACAGGGGGGAGCAGCCCCAGCATTTT.

The CDR3, as DNA: TGTGCCAGCAAGACAGGGGGCGAGGGGGGCAATCAGCCCCAGCATTTT. Translated: CASKTGGEGGNQPQHF. The chain carries TRBV27 and TRBJ1-5; TRBD1 aligns across 10 bases. The CDR3 totals 16 residues. Germline V gene data show CDR1 as MNHEY and CDR2 as SMNVEV (reference sequence). V shed 7 bases and J 2 bases; nucleotides not matched to a gene: 8.

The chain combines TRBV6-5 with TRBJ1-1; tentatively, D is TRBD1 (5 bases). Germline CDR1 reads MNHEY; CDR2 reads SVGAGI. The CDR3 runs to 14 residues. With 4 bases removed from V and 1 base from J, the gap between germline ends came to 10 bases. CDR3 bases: TGTGCCAGCAGTTCGATTGACAGGAACACTGAAGCTTTCTTT. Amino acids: CASSSIDRNTEAFF.